Included here is one TCR beta chain sequence, with context. In the original analysis: By means of reference gene primer amplification, nucleated cell counts were estimated. The repertoire was sequenced with immunoSEQ multiplex PCR; TCRdb's copy has only in-frame clones and lacks some. Clone size and the V and J calls come from that table; the DNA yielded D and trimming. The repertoire includes roughly 440,000 clones, around 88% of them detected once, and around 12% sits in the top ten. These data come from a study of blood T cell repertoires in COVID-19. It was during active infection that Seattle patients were enrolled and then longitudinally followed. The sequenced material came from peripheral blood. The origin of this receptor is a woman aged 45-65 years with COVID-19, enrolled during active disease.

DNA for the CDR3: TGTGCCAGCAGAAGGACAGAGAACTATGGCTACACCTTC. Its protein product is CASRRTENYGYTF. The genes are TRBV6-5 and TRBJ1-2, with D tentatively TRBD1 (6 bases). V lost 6 bases and J 2 bases, leaving 10 bases between the germline ends. The CDR3 is 13 amino acids. Germline-derived CDR1 and CDR2 are MNHEY and SVGAGI.